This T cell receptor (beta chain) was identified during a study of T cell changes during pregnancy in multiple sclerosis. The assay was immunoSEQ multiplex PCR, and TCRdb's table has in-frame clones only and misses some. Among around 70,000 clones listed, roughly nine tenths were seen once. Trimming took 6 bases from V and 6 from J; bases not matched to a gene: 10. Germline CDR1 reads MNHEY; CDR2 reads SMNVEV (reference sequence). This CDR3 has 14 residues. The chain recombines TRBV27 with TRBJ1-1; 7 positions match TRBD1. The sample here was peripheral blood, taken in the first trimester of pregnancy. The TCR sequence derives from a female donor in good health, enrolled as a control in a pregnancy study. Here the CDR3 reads CASRPRDRVSEAFF. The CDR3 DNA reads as TGTGCCAGCAGACCCCGCGACAGGGTCTCTGAAGCTTTCTTT.